This T cell receptor (beta chain) was observed in a study of cytomegalovirus exposure and HLA in healthy donors. Study details: HLA-typed donors were the source of roughly 85 million unique TCRs held in an early data release.

Germline CDR1 and CDR2: LNHDA and SQIVND (reference sequence). The CDR3 runs 14 residues. V lost 5 bases to trimming and J lost 0 bases, with 8 bases between them. Findings and limits, study-wide: Data from an earlier analysis indicated that most TCR beta V segments were productive either about 90% or about 30% of the time. A later analysis showed HLA-associated TCR beta chains outstripping equally common others in clonal expansion. Researchers had no immune exposure information except CMV serostatus available.

Both 60 Vbeta primers and 13 Jbeta primers went into the PCR. Here immunoSEQ multiplex PCR was the method, and the copy in TCRdb shows in-frame clones only, minus some. The repertoire has about 120,000 clones, 65% to 85% of them found once; the top ten carry 5% to 6%. A word on this clone: Its specificity is unknown.

The receptor was isolated from a woman aged 30 to 39 in good health and CMV-seropositive. The chain links TRBV19 to TRBJ2-1; a possible D gene is TRBD1 (6 bases). Material: PBMCs. The CDR3 region has the DNA TGTGCCAGTAGTGAGGGGGTCTCCTACAATGAGCAGTTCTTC. This sequence encodes CASSEGVSYNEQFF.